A selection of T cell receptor beta chains follows, all from one sample in a study of shared clonotypes between healthy human individuals. Profiling relied on immunoSEQ multiplex PCR, and the TCRdb table lists in-frame clones only, not all of them. This sample has 980,000 or so clones, with around 80% found just once. The specimen sequenced was memory CD4+ T cells sorted from blood. All receptors come from a man between 18 and 29 years old in good health. Both conserved end residues are part of each CDR3.

V	J	CDR3
TRBV7-9	TRBJ2-1	CASSLAGGPSEQFF
TRBV6-5	TRBJ1-6	CASSSDRGNSPLHF
TRBV6-1	TRBJ1-1	CASSEVWTGSTEAFF
TRBV7-2	TRBJ2-2	CASSTTGAGTGELFF
TRBV5-3	TRBJ1-4	CASTTDGGRSNEKLFF
TRBV19	TRBJ1-1	CASSIRGEATEAFF
TRBV2	TRBJ1-5	CASTLLRGAPQHF
TRBV5-6	TRBJ1-2	CASSLRDRSYGYTF
TRBV19	TRBJ1-2	CASSIEGVYGYTF
TRBV13	TRBJ2-1	CASARGDEQFF
TRBV6-6	TRBJ2-2	CASCGRTSGGSGELFF
TRBV11-2	TRBJ1-1	CASSLGVGNTEAFF
TRBV10-3	TRBJ2-3	CAIGLGGIGTTHGTDTQYF
TRBV4-3	TRBJ1-2	CASSQGPDRGGYTF
TRBV7-3	TRBJ2-5	CASSLSTQGVQYF
TRBV4-1	TRBJ1-2	CASSHVDQGNYGYTF
TRBV2	TRBJ2-3	CASTDMGLANTDTQYF
TRBV5-1	TRBJ2-7	CASSLGGTSETYEQYF
TRBV5-1	TRBJ2-4	CASSSLPSGANIQYF
TRBV30	TRBJ1-5	CAWSVPGNQPQHF
TRBV11-3	TRBJ2-2	CASSPTSGYTGELFF
TRBV9	TRBJ1-6	CASSDTRGSLNSPLHF
TRBV10-1	TRBJ2-7	CASSEASGRNYEQYF
TRBV7-2	TRBJ2-5	CASSPGRGRTSQYF
TRBV7-3	TRBJ2-1	CASSPQAYNEQFF
TRBV11-3	TRBJ2-1	CASSLEGQAAYNEQFF
TRBV6-5	TRBJ1-2	CASSFFYSVANYGYTF
TRBV7-2	TRBJ1-5	CASSLFLSGSNQPQHF
TRBV30	TRBJ1-5	CAWTGSNSNQPQHF
TRBV7-2	TRBJ2-2	CASTTTGELFF
TRBV5-3	TRBJ1-5	CARSLGRGCTFPHQPQHF
TRBV5-4	TRBJ2-1	CASSLAPQGWYNEQFF
TRBV19	TRBJ1-2	CASSPGQGGGYTF
TRBV5-4	TRBJ2-7	CASSLALTGAAYEQYF